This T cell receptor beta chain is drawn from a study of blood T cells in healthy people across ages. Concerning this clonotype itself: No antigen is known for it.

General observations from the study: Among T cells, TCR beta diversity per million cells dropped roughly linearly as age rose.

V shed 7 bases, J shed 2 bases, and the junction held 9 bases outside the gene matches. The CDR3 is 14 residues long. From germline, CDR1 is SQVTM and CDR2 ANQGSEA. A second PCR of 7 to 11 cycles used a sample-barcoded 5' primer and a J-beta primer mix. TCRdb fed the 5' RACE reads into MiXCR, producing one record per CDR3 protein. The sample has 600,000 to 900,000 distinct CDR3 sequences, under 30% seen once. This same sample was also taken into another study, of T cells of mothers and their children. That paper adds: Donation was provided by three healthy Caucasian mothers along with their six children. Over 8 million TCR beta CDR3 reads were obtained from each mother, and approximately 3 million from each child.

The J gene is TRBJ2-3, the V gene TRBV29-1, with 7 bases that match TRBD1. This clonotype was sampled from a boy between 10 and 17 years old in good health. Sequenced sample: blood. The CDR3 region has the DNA TGCAGCGCCTCCGGGACAGAAATCACAGATACGCAGTATTTT. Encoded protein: CSASGTEITDTQYF.